This T cell receptor (beta chain) derives from a study of CD8+CD57+ T cells in acquired aplastic anemia. Study context: Sorted CD4+ and CD8+ cells gave a mean 3.2 ug DNA, range roughly 0.18 to 30 ug.

This clonotype has just one count. Its antigen is unidentified. The template for TCR beta VDJ and CDR3 sequence profiling was genomic DNA. TCRdb independently ran MiXCR on the reads; one entry per CDR3 protein. Of 150,000 to 200,000 distinct CDR3 sequences listed, around 52% are singletons. Individuals selected for sequencing had exhibited CD8+CD57+ cell expansion on flow cytometry. The cohort consisted entirely of patients having severe acquired aplastic anemia. Patients were therapy-naive when their blood was sampled. Study-wide points: Fewer than 30 CD8+ CDR3 sequences were shared between patients and controls.

The sequenced sample consisted of sorted CD4+, CD8+, or CD8+CD57+ T cells (not recorded which) from PBMCs. This TCR was sampled from a human donor with aplastic anemia.

The CDR3 loop reads CAISLGLAGLTYEQYF. CDR3 DNA sequence: TGTGCCATCAGCCTCGGACTAGCGGGACTGACCTACGAGCAGTACTTC. V gene TRBV10-3 combines with J gene TRBJ2-7; 12 bases line up with TRBD2. With 6 bases clipped from V and 2 bases from J, the junction kept 8 bases outside the gene matches. From germline, CDR1 is ENHRY and CDR2 SYGVKD. The CDR3 is made up of 16 amino acids.